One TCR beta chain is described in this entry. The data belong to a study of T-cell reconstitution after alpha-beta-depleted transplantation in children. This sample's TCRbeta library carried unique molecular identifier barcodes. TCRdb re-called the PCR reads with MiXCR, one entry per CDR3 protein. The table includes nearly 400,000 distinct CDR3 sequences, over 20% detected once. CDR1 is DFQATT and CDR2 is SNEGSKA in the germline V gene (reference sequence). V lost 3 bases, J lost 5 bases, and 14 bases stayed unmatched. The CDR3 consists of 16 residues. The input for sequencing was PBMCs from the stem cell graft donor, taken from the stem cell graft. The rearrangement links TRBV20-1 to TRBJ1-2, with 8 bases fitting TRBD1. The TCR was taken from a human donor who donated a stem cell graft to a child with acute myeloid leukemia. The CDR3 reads CSASLPGRGHGYGYTF. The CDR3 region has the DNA TGCAGTGCTAGTCTTCCAGGCAGGGGGCATGGGTATGGCTACACCTTC.